This T cell receptor (beta chain) was sequenced in a study of spatial heterogeneity in lung cancer. Study-level information: The library had UMIs, and each TCR and UMI pair averaged more than ten raw reads.

Regarding this clonotype: No antigen is known for it.

General study points: Relative to follow-up, resection was when ubiquitous expanded tumor TCRs appeared more in blood.

Each molecule of TCR cDNA was tagged with one unique molecular identifier. MiXCR, applied by TCRdb to the 5' RACE reads, yields one record per CDR3 protein. In the table there are more than 80,000 distinct CDR3 sequences, about 12% of which are singletons. Time point here: sample taken at primary tumor resection. Whole RNA obtained from tumor, nontumor lung or frozen PBMC underwent sequencing without sorting. This sequence originates from a male donor with early-stage non-small cell lung cancer. This specimen consisted of PBMCs, obtained at surgery.

CDR3 DNA: TGTGCCAGCAGCTTAGCTGGGGCGAAGAACACTGAAGCTTTCTTT. Protein sequence: CASSLAGAKNTEAFF. The V gene is TRBV7-9, the J gene TRBJ1-1; possible D gene TRBD1, 5 bases. Trimming stripped 0 bases from V and 1 base from J, with 9 bases between. Germline V gene sequence: CDR1 SEHNR, CDR2 FQNEAQ (reference sequence). This CDR3 has 15 amino acids.